This TCR beta chain came from a study of T-cell reconstitution after alpha-beta-depleted transplantation in children. The CDR3 has 13 amino acids. Germline CDR1 reads WSHSY; CDR2 reads SAAADI. V was pared by 10 bases and J by 2 bases, with 11 bases between. Preparation of the TCRbeta library used unique molecular identifiers. TCRdb ran MiXCR on the PCR reads and lists one entry per CDR3 protein. Counted here are more than 250,000 distinct CDR3 sequences, 9.9% occurring once; the ten biggest clones make up about 9.5%. This clonotype was picked up many times. Source: PBMCs from the stem cell graft donor, taken from the stem cell graft. The clonotype comes from a human donor who donated a stem cell graft to a child with SCID. The rearrangement uses TRBV10-2 and TRBJ1-4; D might be TRBD1 (6 bases). The CDR3 reads CATSRGTNEKLFF. CDR3 nucleotides: TGCGCCACCTCGAGGGGGACTAATGAAAAACTGTTTTTT.